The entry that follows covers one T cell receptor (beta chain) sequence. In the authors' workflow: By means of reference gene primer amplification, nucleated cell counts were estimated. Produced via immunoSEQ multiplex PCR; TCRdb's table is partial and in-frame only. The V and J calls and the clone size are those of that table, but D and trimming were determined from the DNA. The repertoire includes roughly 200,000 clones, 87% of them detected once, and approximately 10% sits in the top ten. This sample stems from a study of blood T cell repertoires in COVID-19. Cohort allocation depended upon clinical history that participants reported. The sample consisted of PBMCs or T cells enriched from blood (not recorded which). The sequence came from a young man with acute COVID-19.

CDR3 region: CATTLDRSTDTQYF. CDR3 nucleotides: TGTGCCACCACCCTGGACAGAAGCACAGATACGCAGTATTTT. The rearrangement joins TRBV7-9 to TRBJ2-3; maybe TRBD1 (6 bases). CDR1 SEHNR and CDR2 FQNEAQ come from the germline V gene (reference sequence). V was cut by 10 bases and J by 0 bases, with 14 bases left in between. The CDR3 has 14 amino acids.